Included here is one T cell receptor (delta chain) sequence, with context. The sample comes from a study of gammadelta T cells in human blood. TCRdb called clones from the RT-PCR reads again using CATT. Of over 1,000 delta-chain clones listed, 8% to 8.5% are singletons. The CDR3 totals 18 residues. Germline CDR1 and CDR2: TSWWSYY and QGS. The V gene end was trimmed by 4 bases and the J gene end by 7 bases; junction bases not matched to a gene: 16. The sequence came from a human donor. Sequencing was carried out using non-Vgamma9Vdelta2 gamma-delta T cells from adult blood. The chain recombines TRDV1 with TRDJ1; 12 bases are shared with TRDD3. CDR3 residues: CALGVQDWGIPLLLKLIF. The CDR3 nucleotides read TGTGCTCTTGGGGTCCAAGACTGGGGGATACCCCTCCTCCTTAAACTCATCTTT.